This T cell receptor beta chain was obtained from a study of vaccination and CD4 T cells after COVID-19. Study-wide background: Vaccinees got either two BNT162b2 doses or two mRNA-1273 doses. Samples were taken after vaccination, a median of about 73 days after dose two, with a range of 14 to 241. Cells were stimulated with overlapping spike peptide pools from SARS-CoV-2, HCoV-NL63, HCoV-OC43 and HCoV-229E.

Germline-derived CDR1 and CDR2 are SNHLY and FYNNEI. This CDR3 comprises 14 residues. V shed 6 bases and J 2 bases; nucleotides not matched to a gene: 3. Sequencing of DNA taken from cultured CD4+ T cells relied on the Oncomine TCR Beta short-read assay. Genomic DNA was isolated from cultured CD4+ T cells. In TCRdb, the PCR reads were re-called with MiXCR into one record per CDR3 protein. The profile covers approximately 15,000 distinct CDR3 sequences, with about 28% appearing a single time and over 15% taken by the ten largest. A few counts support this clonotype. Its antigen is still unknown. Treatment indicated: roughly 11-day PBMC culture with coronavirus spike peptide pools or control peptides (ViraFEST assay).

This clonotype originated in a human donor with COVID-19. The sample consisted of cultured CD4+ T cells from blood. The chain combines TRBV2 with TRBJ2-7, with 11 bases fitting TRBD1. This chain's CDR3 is CASRPGQGAYEQYF. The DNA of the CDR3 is TGTGCCAGCAGGCCGGGACAGGGGGCCTACGAGCAGTACTTC.